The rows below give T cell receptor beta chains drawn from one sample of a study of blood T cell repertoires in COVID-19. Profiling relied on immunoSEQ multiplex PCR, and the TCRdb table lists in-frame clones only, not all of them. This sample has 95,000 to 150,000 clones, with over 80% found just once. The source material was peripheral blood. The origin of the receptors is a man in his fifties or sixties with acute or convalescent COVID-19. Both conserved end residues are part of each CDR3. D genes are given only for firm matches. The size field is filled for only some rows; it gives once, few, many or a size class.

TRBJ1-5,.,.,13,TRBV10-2,TGCGCCAGCAGTGACGGACACAATCAGCCCCAGCATTTT,CASSDGHNQPQHF
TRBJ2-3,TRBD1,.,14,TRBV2,TGTGCCAGCAGAATGGACAGGGTGGGAGATACGCAGTATTTT,CASRMDRVGDTQYF
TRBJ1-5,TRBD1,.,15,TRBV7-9,TGTGCCAGCAGCTTTGGGGACAGGGACAATCAGCCCCAGCATTTT,CASSFGDRDNQPQHF
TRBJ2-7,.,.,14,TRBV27,TGTGCCAGCAGTGTCAGGGCGATCTCCTACGAGCAGTACTTC,CASSVRAISYEQYF
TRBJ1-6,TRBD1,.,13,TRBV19,TGTGCCAGTAGTCGTCAGGGGGATTCACCCCTCCACTTT,CASSRQGDSPLHF
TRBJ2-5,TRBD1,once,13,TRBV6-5,TGTGCCAGCAAGCAGGGGGCGGCAGAGACCCAGTACTTC,CASKQGAAETQYF
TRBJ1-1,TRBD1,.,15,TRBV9,TGTGCCAGCAGTCCAGACCCAGGGGGCTACACTGAAGCTTTCTTT,CASSPDPGGYTEAFF
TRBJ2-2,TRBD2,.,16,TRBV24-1,TGTGCCGTAGAAGGACTAGCGGGAGGGCGTGTCGGGGAGCTGTTTTTT,CAVEGLAGGRVGELFF
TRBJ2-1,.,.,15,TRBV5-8,TGTGCCAGCAGCTCGGGAGAGAGCTCCTACAATGAGCAGTTCTTC,CASSSGESSYNEQFF
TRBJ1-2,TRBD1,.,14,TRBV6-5,TGTGCCAGCTTTTGGACAGGGGTTAACTATGGCTACACCTTC,CASFWTGVNYGYTF
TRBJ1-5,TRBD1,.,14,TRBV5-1,TGCGCCAGCAGCTGGACAGGGCTCGGTCAGCCCCAGCATTTT,CASSWTGLGQPQHF
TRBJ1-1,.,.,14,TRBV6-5,TGTGCCAGCCGGATTGGGGGCGCACGAACTGAAGCTTTCTTT,CASRIGGARTEAFF
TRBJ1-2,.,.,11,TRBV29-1,TGCAGCGTTGGCGTAAACTATGGCTACACCTTC,CSVGVNYGYTF
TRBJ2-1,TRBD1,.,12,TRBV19,TGTGCCAGTAGTCCCAACAGGGGCTGGCAGTTCTTC,CASSPNRGWQFF
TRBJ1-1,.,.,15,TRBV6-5,TGTGCCAGCAGCTCCCGTGAGACACGGAACACTGAAGCTTTCTTT,CASSSRETRNTEAFF
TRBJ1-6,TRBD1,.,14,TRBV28,TGTGCCAGCATACCCGACAGGGGTTTGTCACCCCTCCACTTT,CASIPDRGLSPLHF
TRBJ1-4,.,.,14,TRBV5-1,TGCGCCAGCAAGCCCCGCGGGACTACGGAAAAACTGTTTTTT,CASKPRGTTEKLFF
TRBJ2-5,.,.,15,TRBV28,TGTGCCAGCACCCCGCGGGGTACTCTGGAAGAGACCCAGTACTTC,CASTPRGTLEETQYF
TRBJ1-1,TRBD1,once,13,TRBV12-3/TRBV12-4,TGTGCCAGCAGACCAACCGGGACAGGGAAAGCTTTCTTT,CASRPTGTGKAFF
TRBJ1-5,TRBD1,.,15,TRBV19,TGTGCCAGTACCTGGGCAGGGGGAAGCAATCAGCCCCAGCATTTT,CASTWAGGSNQPQHF
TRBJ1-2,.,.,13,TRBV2,TGTGCCAGCTTCTGGACAGACGTCTATGGCTACACCTTC,CASFWTDVYGYTF
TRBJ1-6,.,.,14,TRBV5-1,TGCGCCAGCAGCTTGACCGGCGGGAATTCACCCCTCCACTTT,CASSLTGGNSPLHF
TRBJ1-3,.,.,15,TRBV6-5,TGTGCCAGCGCCCGAGGTTCCCTCTCTGGAAACACCATATATTTT,CASARGSLSGNTIYF
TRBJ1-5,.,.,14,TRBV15,TGTGCCACCAGCATTGGAGGGAGCAATCAGCCCCAGCATTTT,CATSIGGSNQPQHF
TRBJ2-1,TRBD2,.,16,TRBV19,TGTGCCAGTAGTATGCTAGCGGGAGGAACCTACAATGAGCAGTTCTTC,CASSMLAGGTYNEQFF
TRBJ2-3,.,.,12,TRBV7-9,TGTGCCAGCAGCTTCACTCTCGATACGCAGTATTTT,CASSFTLDTQYF
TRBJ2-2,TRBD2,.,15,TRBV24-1,TGTGCCACCACCTCGGCTAGCGGGGACACCGGGGAGCTGTTTTTT,CATTSASGDTGELFF
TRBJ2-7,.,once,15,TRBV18,TGTGCCAGCTCGTCGGGGGACCGCCAATGGGACGAGCAGTACTTC,CASSSGDRQWDEQYF
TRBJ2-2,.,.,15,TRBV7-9,TGTGCCAGCAGAAGGATTAGTGGGGGGACCGGGGAGCTGTTTTTT,CASRRISGGTGELFF
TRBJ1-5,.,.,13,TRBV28,TGTGCCAGCAGTTCCTACAGCGGACAGCCCCAGCATTTT,CASSSYSGQPQHF
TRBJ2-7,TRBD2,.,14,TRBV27,TGTGCCAGCAGTTTGGGACTAGCGGGAGACGAGCAGTACTTC,CASSLGLAGDEQYF
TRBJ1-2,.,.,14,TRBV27,TGTGCCAGCAGTTCGTCCGGGAGGCCCTATGGCTACACCTTC,CASSSSGRPYGYTF
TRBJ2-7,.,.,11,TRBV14,TGTGCCAGCAGCAACCTATACGAGCAGTACTTC,CASSNLYEQYF
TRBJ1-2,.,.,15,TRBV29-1,TGCAGCGTTGAAGATCTCGGGCTGGGGGGTATTGGCTACACCTTC,CSVEDLGLGGIGYTF
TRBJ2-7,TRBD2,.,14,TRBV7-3,TGTGCCAGCAGCTTAGGGCTAGCGGGAAGCGAGCAGTACTTC,CASSLGLAGSEQYF
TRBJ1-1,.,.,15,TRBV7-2,TGTGCCAGCAGCTTTAGCGGATTCCTGGGGTCTGAAGCTTTCTTT,CASSFSGFLGSEAFF
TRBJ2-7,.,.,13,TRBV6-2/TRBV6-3,TGTGCCAGCAGTTCCGACAGCTCCTACGAGCAGTACTTC,CASSSDSSYEQYF
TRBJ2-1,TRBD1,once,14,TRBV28,TGTGCCAGCCTCGGGACAGCTAACTACAATGAGCAGTTCTTC,CASLGTANYNEQFF
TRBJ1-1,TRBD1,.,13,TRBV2,TGTGCCAGCAGGAACAGGGGAACCACTGAAGCTTTCTTT,CASRNRGTTEAFF
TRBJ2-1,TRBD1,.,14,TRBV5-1,TGCGCCAGCAGCTGGACAGGGGCCGGGAATGAGCAGTTCTTC,CASSWTGAGNEQFF
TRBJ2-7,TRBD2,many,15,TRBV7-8,TGTGCCAGCAGCCCTAGCCGGCGGGAGGGGTACGAGCAGTACTTC,CASSPSRREGYEQYF
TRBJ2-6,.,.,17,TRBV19,TGTGCCAGTAGCCCCCTTGACAAGAGCTCTGGGGCCAACGTCCTGACTTTC,CASSPLDKSSGANVLTF